This is a list of T cell receptor beta chains from one sample in a study of identical twins. MiXCR, run by TCRdb on the 5' RACE reads, gives a single entry per CDR3 protein. Seen here are 300,000 to 400,000 distinct CDR3 sequences, 9% to 10% observed once, and the top ten hold around 8.6%. The sequencing sample was made of naive T cells sorted from blood. The source of these receptors is a woman aged 45-65 years in good health. Both conserved end residues are part of each CDR3. D genes are given only for firm matches. The listing skips clone size in some rows; elsewhere it reads once, few, many or a size class.

abundance | j_gene | v_gene | len | d_gene | CDR3nt | CDR3aa
few | TRBJ2-2 | TRBV15 | 14 | NA | TGTGCCACCAGTCCTGCATTAGGCGCCGGGGAGCTGTTTTTT | CATSPALGAGELFF
NA | TRBJ2-1 | TRBV9 | 16 | NA | TGTGCCAGCAGCGTAGGGCTCCAAAGCTCCTACAATGAGCAGTTCTTC | CASSVGLQSSYNEQFF
few | TRBJ2-5 | TRBV7-2 | 15 | NA | TGTGCCAGCAGCTTGGGGTTAGGTGGGGCGGAGACCCAGTACTTC | CASSLGLGGAETQYF
NA | TRBJ2-7 | TRBV7-9 | 15 | NA | TGTGCCAGCAGCTTAGCTAGAACAGGATCCTACGAGCAGTACTTC | CASSLARTGSYEQYF
many | TRBJ1-1 | TRBV28 | 16 | TRBD1 | TGTGCCAGCAGTCTGGACAGGGTGGGAGTGAACACTGAAGCTTTCTTT | CASSLDRVGVNTEAFF
few | TRBJ2-1 | TRBV28 | 15 | NA | TGTGCCAGCAGTTTTCCAGGGGTTGAATGGAATGAGCAGTTCTTC | CASSFPGVEWNEQFF
NA | TRBJ2-2 | TRBV12-3/TRBV12-4 | 17 | TRBD2 | TGTGCCAGCAGTTTTGGAACTAGCGGGAGAGACACCGGGGAGCTGTTTTTT | CASSFGTSGRDTGELFF
few | TRBJ2-7 | TRBV4-1 | 16 | TRBD1 | TGCGCCAGCAGCCACCTCCCGGGACAGGGGGAAAACGAGCAGTACTTC | CASSHLPGQGENEQYF
NA | TRBJ2-3 | TRBV2 | 14 | NA | TGTGCCAGCAGTGATGGATCAAGCACAGATACGCAGTATTTT | CASSDGSSTDTQYF
few | TRBJ2-2 | TRBV27 | 13 | NA | TGTGCCAGCAGTTTAGAAGTTCACGGGGAGCTGTTTTTT | CASSLEVHGELFF